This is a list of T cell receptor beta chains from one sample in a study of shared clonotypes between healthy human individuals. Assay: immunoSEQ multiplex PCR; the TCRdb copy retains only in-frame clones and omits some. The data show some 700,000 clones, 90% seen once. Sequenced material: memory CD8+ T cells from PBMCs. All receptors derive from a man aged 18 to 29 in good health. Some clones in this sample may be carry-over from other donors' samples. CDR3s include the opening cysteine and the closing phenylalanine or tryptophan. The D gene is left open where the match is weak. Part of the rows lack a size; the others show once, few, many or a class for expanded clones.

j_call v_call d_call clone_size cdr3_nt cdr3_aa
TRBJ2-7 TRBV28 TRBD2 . TGTGCCAGCAGTTTCCTACGGAAGAGACTAGCGGGAACCTACGAGCAGTACTTC CASSFLRKRLAGTYEQYF
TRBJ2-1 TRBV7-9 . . TGTGCCAGCAGCTACTCACCCCAGGACAGTGAGCAGTTCTTC CASSYSPQDSEQFF
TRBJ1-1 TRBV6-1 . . TGTGCCAGCAGTCTCTCATGGAACACTGAAGCTTTCTTT CASSLSWNTEAFF
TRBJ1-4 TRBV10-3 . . TGTGCCACGCTCGAACCCCAGGCAGGTCTGTTTTTT CATLEPQAGLFF
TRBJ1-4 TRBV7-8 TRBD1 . TGTGCCAGCAGCTTCTTACGGGGGACAGGTGAAAAACTGTTTTTT CASSFLRGTGEKLFF
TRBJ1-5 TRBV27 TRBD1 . TGTGCCAGCAGTTTGATCGAAGGGGGCGGTCAGCCCCAGCATTTT CASSLIEGGGQPQHF
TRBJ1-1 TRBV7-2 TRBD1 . TGTGCCAGCAGCTTGGGGACAGGCATGAACACTGAAGCTTTCTTT CASSLGTGMNTEAFF
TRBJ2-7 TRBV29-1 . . TGCAGCGCAGGAACAGGAACGCGGGAGCAGTACTTC CSAGTGTREQYF
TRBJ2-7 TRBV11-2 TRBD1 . TGTGCCAGCGGACAGGGTCGGGGGTACGAGCAGTACTTC CASGQGRGYEQYF
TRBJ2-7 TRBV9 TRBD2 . TGTGCCAGCAGCGTAGGCTCGACTAGCGGGAGCTACGAGCAGTACTTC CASSVGSTSGSYEQYF
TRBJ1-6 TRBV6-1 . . TGTGCCAGCACAAGACCGATCGATAATTCACCCCTCCACTTT CASTRPIDNSPLHF
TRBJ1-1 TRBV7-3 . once TGTGCCAGCAGCTTAGGGGGTGGAACTGAAGCTTTCTTT CASSLGGGTEAFF
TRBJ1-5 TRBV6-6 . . TGTGCCAGCGAAATGGCAGGAAGCAATCAGCCCCAGCATTTT CASEMAGSNQPQHF
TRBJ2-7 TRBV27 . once TGTGCCAGCAGCGATACTGGGGTCTACGAGCAGTACTTC CASSDTGVYEQYF
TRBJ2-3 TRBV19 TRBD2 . TGTGCCAGTAGTAGCAGGACTAGCGCACTCACAGATACGCAGTATTTT CASSSRTSALTDTQYF
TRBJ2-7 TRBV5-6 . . TGTGCCAGCAACGTTGACGGGCCCGTGCCCTACGAGCAGTACTTC CASNVDGPVPYEQYF
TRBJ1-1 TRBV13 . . TGTGCCAGCAGCTTAGTAGTGGTGGCAGCCGGTGGGAACACTGAAGCTTTCTTT CASSLVVVAAGGNTEAFF
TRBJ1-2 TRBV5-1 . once TGCGCCAGCAGCTTATCTTTTTCGGCTAACTATGGCTACACCTTC CASSLSFSANYGYTF
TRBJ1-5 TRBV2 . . TGTGCCAGCAGTGCGGACGAGGCGGGTCGGCCCCAGCATTTT CASSADEAGRPQHF
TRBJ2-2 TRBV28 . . TGTGCCAGCAGTTTATCCACGGAGCGTGGGGCCGGGGAGCTGTTTTTT CASSLSTERGAGELFF
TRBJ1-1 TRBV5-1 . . TGCGCCAGCAGCTTAGGGCGGGGGGAAAACACTGAAGCTTTCTTT CASSLGRGENTEAFF
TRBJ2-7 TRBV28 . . TGTGCCAGCAGCCTAACCAGGAGCTCCTACGAGCAGTACTTC CASSLTRSSYEQYF
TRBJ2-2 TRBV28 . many TGTGCCAGCAGAGCCCGGGACTTAACCGGGGAGCTGTTTTTT CASRARDLTGELFF
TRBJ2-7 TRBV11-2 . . TGTGCCAGCAGACCAACTACAGGGCCTTACGAGCAGTACTTC CASRPTTGPYEQYF
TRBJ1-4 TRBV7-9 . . TGTGCCAGCAGTTTTAATGAAAAACTGTTTTTT CASSFNEKLFF
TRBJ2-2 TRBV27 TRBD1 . TGTGCCAGCAGTTTTTACCAGGGGGCGAACACCGGGGAGCTGTTTTTT CASSFYQGANTGELFF
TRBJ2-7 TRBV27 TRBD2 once TGTGCCAGCAGTTTCTCTAGCGGGAGGGTCTCCTACGAGCAGTACTTC CASSFSSGRVSYEQYF
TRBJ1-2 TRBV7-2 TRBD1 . TGTGCCAGCAGCTATACCAGGACAGGGACTAACTATGGCTACACCTTC CASSYTRTGTNYGYTF
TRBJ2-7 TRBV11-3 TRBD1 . TGTGCCAGCAGCCCGGGACAGGGCCCTTCCTACGAGCAGTACTTC CASSPGQGPSYEQYF
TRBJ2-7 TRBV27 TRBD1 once TGTGCCAGCAGTTCAACGACAGGGAGTTGGATCTACGAGCAGTACTTC CASSSTTGSWIYEQYF
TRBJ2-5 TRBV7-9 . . TGTGCCAGCAGTTCAAAAGTTGCAGAGAGGTACCAAGAGACCCAGTACTTC CASSSKVAERYQETQYF
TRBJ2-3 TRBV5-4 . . TGTGCCAGCAGCTATAACGGACTGAGCACAGATACGCAGTATTTT CASSYNGLSTDTQYF
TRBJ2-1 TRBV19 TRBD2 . TGTGCCAGTAGTTTAGCGGGAGGGCCGGCGGAGCAGTTCTTC CASSLAGGPAEQFF
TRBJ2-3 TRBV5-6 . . TGTGCCAGCACCTCAATCACAGGGCCTAGCACAGATACGCAGTATTTT CASTSITGPSTDTQYF
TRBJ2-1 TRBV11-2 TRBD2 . TGTGCCAGCAGACCTCCTGGGGCTAGCGGGGGCAATGAGCAGTTCTTC CASRPPGASGGNEQFF
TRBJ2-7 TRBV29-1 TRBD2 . TGCAGCGTTGCCGGAGTAGCGGGAATCTACGAGCAGTACTTC CSVAGVAGIYEQYF
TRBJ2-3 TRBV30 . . TGTGCCTGGAGTGTAGTAGGTATCGGTACAGATACGCAGTATTTT CAWSVVGIGTDTQYF
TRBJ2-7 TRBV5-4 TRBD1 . TGTGCCAGCAGCCTACACCGGGACAGACTTCCTCCGACGTTTGGCGAGCAGTACTTC CASSLHRDRLPPTFGEQYF
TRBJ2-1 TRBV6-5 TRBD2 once TGTGCCAGCAGTTACCCGGGGGGGAGGCAGTTCTTC CASSYPGGRQFF
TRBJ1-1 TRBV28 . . TGTGCCAGCAGGCTGATCGAGGGAAACACTGAAGCTTTCTTT CASRLIEGNTEAFF
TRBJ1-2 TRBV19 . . TGTGCCAGTAGTATAGGGTCTGGGTTGGACTATGGCTACACCTTC CASSIGSGLDYGYTF
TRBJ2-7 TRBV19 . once TGTGCCAGTAGTATTTCGGCAGGGCTTTCCTACGAGCAGTACTTC CASSISAGLSYEQYF
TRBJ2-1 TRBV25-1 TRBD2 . TGTGCCAGCAGTGAAAGGACTAGCGACTACAATGAGCAGTTCTTC CASSERTSDYNEQFF
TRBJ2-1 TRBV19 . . TGTGCCAGTAGTATGGACGGGAGTACCTACAATGAGCAGTTCTTC CASSMDGSTYNEQFF
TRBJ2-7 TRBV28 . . TGTGCCAGCACCCCTATCAGGCCAGCGAGCTCCTACGAGCAGTACTTC CASTPIRPASSYEQYF
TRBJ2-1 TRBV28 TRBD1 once TGTGCCAACAGCGCGACAGGGGGCTACAATGAGCAGTTCTTC CANSATGGYNEQFF
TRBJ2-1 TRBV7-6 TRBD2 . TGTGCCAGCAGCTCCCCAGCTAGCGGGACTGGGTACAATGAGCAGTTCTTC CASSSPASGTGYNEQFF
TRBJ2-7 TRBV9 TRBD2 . TGTGCCAGCAGCCGAGGGACTAGCGGCGAGCAGTACTTC CASSRGTSGEQYF
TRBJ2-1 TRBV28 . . TGTGCCAGCAGTCCGGGGATTGAGCAGTTCTTC CASSPGIEQFF
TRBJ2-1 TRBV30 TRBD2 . TGTGCCTGGAGTCCCCTTAGCGGGAGTAGAAATGAGCAGTTCTTC CAWSPLSGSRNEQFF
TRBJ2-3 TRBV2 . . TGTGCCAGCAGTGAAGCGGAAGATACGCAGTATTTT CASSEAEDTQYF
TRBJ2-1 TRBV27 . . TGTGCCTCCTGGGATGGCAATGAGCAGTTCTTC CASWDGNEQFF
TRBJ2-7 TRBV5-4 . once TGTGCCAGCAGCTTAGAGAGGGGCCACTCCCCTTACGAGCAGTACTTC CASSLERGHSPYEQYF